This T cell receptor (beta chain) was retrieved from a study of T cell responses to AZD1222 COVID-19 vaccine (dated by TCRdb to the early 2020s). General notes on the study: AZD1222 recipients whose second dose came at about 4 weeks and those whose second dose came at about 12 weeks were combined into one group, since spike-specific TCR depth and breadth did not differ between the two schedules. A total of about 240 trial participants underwent TCR sequencing, of whom about 200 received two doses of AZD1222 and around 26 received two doses of the MenACWY control vaccine. Enrollment into the trials was organized by age into subgroups of 18-55, 56-69 and 70-plus years, and those subgroups contained roughly 150, 30 and 60 TCR-sequenced participants, respectively.

The time point label here, explained by the study, means: baseline before first vaccination. The vaccinee samples were drawn from two UK trials, COV001 and COV002, one of which was a single-blind randomized controlled phase 2/3 trial testing AZD1222 (ChAdOx1 nCoV-19) in healthy adults. Trial participant PBMC samples were collected at day 0 and day 28 after the second dose for TCRbeta chain sequencing. As regards this clone: The antigen it recognizes is unknown. The sample holds no much larger clone one base away, and base qualities are not on file.

The CDR3 regions of human TCRbeta chains were subjected to immunosequencing. For the original study's pipeline: Repertoire TCRs were checked for matches against a reference library of SARS-CoV-2-specific TCRs that had been generated using the MIRA antigen-specificity platform. Breadth was defined as the fraction of unique TCRs that were SARS-CoV-2-associated. Depth was defined as the fraction of total T cells that were SARS-CoV-2-associated. Using the MIRA data, every spike-specific TCR was mapped to the spike region that the TCR reacted to and assigned to either a CD4 or a CD8 class. Log10-transformed breadth and depth values were compared by one-way ANOVA with Sidak's multiple comparisons tests. What TCRdb holds here is the immuneACCESS table cut down to in-frame rearrangements. Part of the clones is not present; checked against another copy, under half of the missing clones reflect an unresolved V gene, and the others are unexplained. Clone size and V and J calls were adopted from that table, with D and trimming inferred from the DNA. The sample profile shows more than 95,000 clones; roughly 90% of them were found once. The leading ten clones occupy approximately 1% of the sample.

Overall study results and their limits: Spike-specific TCR breadth and depth rose significantly after two AZD1222 doses compared with day 0 and with MenACWY recipients. Vaccine-associated CD4 TCRs spanned the whole spike protein, with dominant responses in regions 160-218 and 743-854. Most participants were white British and females outnumbered males, and the authors suggested that clonal diversity may have been underestimated. Only a handful of AZD1222 recipients were SARS-CoV-2 seropositive at baseline, limiting conclusions about previously exposed vaccinees. Nearly half of unique spike-specific TCRs reportedly recognized epitopes outside regions mutated in the B.1.351 and B.1.1.7 variants. Because no samples from the day 14 peak response were available, repertoires could be characterized only after the peak T cell response. In the small 56-69-year group, the increase in depth fell short of significance, most likely because of low power.

V loses 3 bases, J loses 1 base, and the germline ends lie 10 bases apart. The CDR1 and CDR2 encoded by the germline V gene are SNHLY and FYNNEI. Measured from the cysteine to the phenylalanine, the CDR3 is 15 residues long. Just CDR3 DNA is preserved here, 45 bases in frame from base 1. The sequence was collected from an adult in good health. Here the sequenced sample was peripheral blood, taken on day 0 of AZD1222 vaccination. The V gene is TRBV2 and the J gene is TRBJ1-5; the D gene is unclear. This receptor has the CDR3 CASSEQSRSNQPQHF. The sequenced DNA is TGTGCCAGCAGTGAGCAGTCCCGGAGCAATCAGCCCCAGCATTTT. The CDR3 plus the reference TRBV2 and TRBJ1-5 genes for the other parts give the full variable domain: EPEVTQTPSHQVTQMGQEVILRCVPISNHLYFYWYRQILGQKVEFLVSFYNNEISEKSEIFDDQFSVERPDGSNFTLKIRSTKLEDSAMYFCASSEQSRSNQPQHFGDGTRLSIL.